The 19 T cell receptor beta chains reported below all come from one sample, sequenced in a study of early stage breast cancer tumors. The table came from immunoSEQ multiplex PCR; TCRdb's copy has only in-frame clones and leaves some out. The sample holds 11,000 to 15,000 clones; approximately 81% are singletons and the top ten take less than 8.5%. What was sequenced was normal breast tissue next to the tumor. The receptors derive from a person aged 45 to 59 with breast cancer.

The chain uses TRBV5-1 and TRBJ2-4; TRBD2 agrees at 8 bases. The trim removed 4 bases at V and 6 bases at J, leaving 6 bases unmatched. From germline, CDR1 is SGHRS and CDR2 YFSETQ. The CDR3 runs to 14 residues. Here the CDR3 DNA reads TGCGCCAGCAGCCCCGGGGGGGGAGGAAACATTCAGTACTTC. This codes for CASSPGGGGNIQYF.

The chain joins TRBV9 to TRBJ1-1; TRBD1 is a possible D gene (6 bases). Trimming cost V 4 bases and J 1 base, with 14 bases left between them. Germline CDR1 and CDR2: SGDLS and YYNGEE. The CDR3 spans 15 residues. The CDR3 here is CASSNSGAENTEAFF. The CDR3, as DNA: TGTGCCAGCAGCAACTCAGGGGCAGAGAACACTGAAGCTTTCTTT.

The V and J genes are TRBV6-1 and TRBJ1-4; D uncertain. The V gene's germline CDR1 is MNHNS and CDR2 SASEGT. The CDR3 runs 14 residues. V shed 6 bases and J shed 5 bases, with 13 bases lying between them. CDR3 in amino acids: CASRTGDGNEKLFF. The CDR3 DNA follows: TGTGCCAGCAGGACCGGGGATGGGAATGAAAAACTGTTTTTT.

The sample holds a few counts of this clone. The V call is TRBV9, the J call TRBJ1-1, with TRBD1 matching over 7 bases. With 2 bases clipped from V and 11 bases from J, the junction kept 9 bases outside the gene matches. CDR3 size: 13 residues. Germline V gene lookup returns CDR1 SGDLS and CDR2 YYNGEE. The CDR3 spells CASSVSAGGRAFF. The CDR3 DNA reads as TGTGCCAGCAGCGTTTCCGCAGGGGGTAGGGCTTTCTTT.

A few counts support this clone. The chain couples TRBV5-1 to TRBJ1-1; D might be TRBD1 (6 bases). V lost 3 bases and J 3 bases, leaving 9 bases between the germline ends. From germline, CDR1 is SGHRS and CDR2 YFSETQ. This CDR3 contains 13 residues. The chain's CDR3 is CASSSRGDTEAFF. The CDR3 DNA reads as TGCGCCAGCAGCTCCAGGGGAGACACTGAAGCTTTCTTT.

This chain connects TRBV2 to TRBJ2-1, with 8 bases identical to TRBD2. Per germline, CDR1 SNHLY and CDR2 FYNNEI. There are 14 residues in the CDR3. The trim removed 6 bases at V and 6 bases at J, leaving 7 bases unmatched. CDR3 loop: CASSAGLATNEQFF. The CDR3, as DNA: TGTGCCAGCAGCGCTGGACTAGCAACCAATGAGCAGTTCTTC.

The gene calls are TRBV27 and TRBJ2-1; tentatively, D is TRBD1 (6 bases). Germline CDR1 is MNHEY and CDR2 is SMNVEV (reference sequence). The CDR3 spans 14 residues. Trimming removed 7 bases at V and 4 bases at J, with 14 bases between. CDR3 coding DNA: TGTGCCAGCAAGAAACAGGGACCATACAATGAGCAGTTCTTC. This translates into CASKKQGPYNEQFF.

Judged by abundance, this clone is large (0.1 to 1%). The same CDR3 arises from other DNA sequences in this sample as well. CDR3 residues: CASSERRNYGYTF. The CDR3 DNA sequence: TGCGCCAGCAGTGAGAGGCGGAACTATGGCTACACCTTC. The chain uses TRBV10-1 and TRBJ1-2; no definite D call. Between the trimmed V and J ends, which lost 2 bases and 2 bases, there was a span of 6 bases. This CDR3 region has 13 residues. Looked up from germline, CDR1 is WNHNN and CDR2 is SYGVQD (reference sequence).

The chain uses TRBV7-2 and TRBJ2-3; perhaps TRBD1 as D (6 bases). The CDR3 is 15 residues long. Germline-derived CDR1 and CDR2 are SGHTA and FQGNSA. Trimming removed 1 base at V and 2 bases at J, with 10 bases between. In DNA form, the CDR3 reads TGTGCCAGCAGCTTAGGACAGGTCCTCACAGATACGCAGTATTTT. Residues: CASSLGQVLTDTQYF.

This rearrangement joins TRBV9 to TRBJ2-3; D not resolved. CDR3 length: 15 residues. V was pared by 3 bases and J by 5 bases, with 16 bases between. The germline gives CDR1 SGDLS, CDR2 YYNGEE. CDR3 sequence: CASSAQGAVQDTQYF. For the CDR3, the DNA is TGTGCCAGCAGCGCCCAAGGTGCGGTCCAAGATACGCAGTATTTT.

In its sample, this clone was seen once. The chain links TRBV19 to TRBJ2-1; D remains ambiguous. The germline gives CDR1 LNHDA, CDR2 SQIVND (reference sequence). Deletions cut 4 bases from V and 9 bases from J, with 13 bases between. CDR3 length: 13 amino acids. The CDR3 loop is CASSNRELGEQFF. The CDR3, as DNA: TGTGCCAGTAGTAACCGCGAGCTAGGTGAGCAGTTCTTC.

The chain links TRBV13 to TRBJ1-5; the match to TRBD1 covers 8 bases. CDR1 is PRHDT and CDR2 is FYEKMQ in the germline V gene (reference sequence). This CDR3 has 19 residues. J was trimmed by 1 base and V by 5 bases; bases with no gene match: 16. The CDR3 coding sequence is TGTGCCAGCAGCCTCAGGGGGCCGGGGCTTTCCTTCAGCAATCAGCCCCAGCATTTT. Encoded protein: CASSLRGPGLSFSNQPQHF.

This chain joins TRBV6-6 and TRBJ2-7; D is possibly TRBD1 or TRBD2 (5 bases each). Per the germline V gene, CDR1 is MNHNY and CDR2 is SVGAGI (reference sequence). This CDR3 has 15 amino acids. The V and J ends lost 4 bases and 0 bases respectively, with 13 bases between them. CDR3 in DNA: TGTGCCAGCAGTTCTTCTTCAGGGAGCTCCTACGAGCAGTACTTC. Protein: CASSSSSGSSYEQYF.

The CDR3 protein is CAAGWGLDQPQHF. CDR3 DNA sequence: TGTGCCGCAGGCTGGGGGCTGGATCAGCCCCAGCATTTT. The chain carries TRBV6-5 and TRBJ1-5; tentatively, D is TRBD1 (6 bases). V shed 11 bases and J shed 5 bases, with 16 bases lying between them. The CDR3 consists of 13 residues. In germline, CDR1 is MNHEY, CDR2 SVGAGI.

This chain joins TRBV7-2 and TRBJ2-7; 8 bases fit TRBD2. Per the germline V gene, CDR1 is SGHTA and CDR2 is FQGNSA. V lost 5 bases and J lost 1; bases outside the gene matches: 4. The CDR3 has 14 amino acids. The CDR3 DNA sequence: TGTGCCAGCAGCGGAGCGGGAGCGTCCTACGAGCAGTACTTC. Residues: CASSGAGASYEQYF.

The CDR3 loop is CASSSRLNTEAFF. CDR3 in DNA: TGTGCCAGTAGTTCAAGACTGAACACTGAAGCTTTCTTT. The J gene is TRBJ1-1, the V gene TRBV19; D not resolved. Between the trimmed V and J ends, which lost 5 bases and 0 bases, there was a span of 7 bases. The CDR3 has 13 residues. CDR1 and CDR2 from the germline V gene are LNHDA and SQIVND (reference sequence).

The rearrangement links TRBV5-1 to TRBJ2-3; TRBD1 agrees at 7 bases. The CDR3 contains 15 residues. In germline, CDR1 is SGHRS, CDR2 YFSETQ. With 4 bases clipped from V and 0 bases from J, the junction kept 5 bases outside the gene matches. In nucleotides, the CDR3 is TGCGCCAGCAGCCCCGGGACAGCTAGCACAGATACGCAGTATTTT. Translating gives CASSPGTASTDTQYF.

The J gene is TRBJ2-5, the V gene TRBV6-1; 11 bases are a match to TRBD1. CDR1 and CDR2 from the germline V gene are MNHNS and SASEGT. This CDR3 is 16 amino acids long. V shed 4 bases and J 2 bases; nucleotides not matched to a gene: 6. As DNA, the CDR3 is TGTGCCAGCAGTGTCCCCGGGACAGGGGGACAAGAGACCCAGTACTTC. It is translated as CASSVPGTGGQETQYF.

J is TRBJ2-3 and V is TRBV7-2; 8 nucleotides match TRBD2. Germline CDR1 SGHTA, CDR2 FQGNSA. The CDR3 consists of 15 residues. V dropped 1 base and J dropped 8; count of bases not matched to a gene: 8. The CDR3 here is CASSLEASGGRTQYF. For the CDR3, the DNA is TGTGCCAGCAGCTTAGAGGCCAGCGGGGGTCGTACGCAGTATTTT.